The clone carrying this T cell receptor beta chain occurred a few times. Antigen: not known. The CDR3 spans 15 residues. V was pared by 5 bases and J by 4 bases, with 6 bases of the junction left unmatched. The source of the sample is a study of human T cells and chemical hapten exposure. Study in general: Patch tests put 0.01% DPC on the upper back, and the results were checked at 6 days. Small discrepancies in pooled library volume mainly accounted for the varying TCR yields per sample.

Described time point: pre-sensitization, week 0. Treatment reported: therapeutic diphenylcyclopropenone sensitization with weekly scalp DPC. Study-wide results and limits: Alopecia in the donors means their immune response may deviate from healthy people's.

The study used a library that attached unique molecular identifiers to individual cDNA molecules. TCRdb itself ran the RACE reads through MiXCR, one entry per CDR3 protein. The sample consists of fewer than 150,000 distinct CDR3 sequences, approximately 13% of them appearing once. The sequenced sample was whole blood, obtained in connection with sensitization to the hapten diphenylcyclopropenone (DPC). This TCR was sampled from a woman aged 18-30 years with alopecia areata. Some clones in this sample may be carry-over from other donors' samples. The V and J genes are TRBV12-3 or TRBV12-4 and TRBJ1-5; 9 nucleotides line up with TRBD1. In nucleotides, the CDR3 is TGTGCCAGCAGTCCCGGGACAGGGTGGAATCAGCCCCAGCATTTT. Translated: CASSPGTGWNQPQHF.